What follows is one T cell receptor beta chain and its context. What it recognizes is unknown. The CDR3 contains 15 residues. CDR1 and CDR2 from the germline V gene are SEHNR and FQNEAQ (reference sequence). The ends were cut back, 2 bases at V and 8 bases at J, with 18 bases in the middle. Total RNA was extracted at no less than 5.5 micrograms per sample. Next came a second PCR, run for about 6 to 12 cycles, which used a sample-barcoded 5' primer along with a J-beta primer mix. TCRdb reprocessed the 5' RACE reads via MiXCR and lists one record per CDR3 protein. The sample records fewer than 1.5 million distinct CDR3 sequences, 42% being singletons. These data come from a study of blood T cells in healthy people across ages. Study-wide results and limits: Among T cells, TCR beta diversity per million cells dropped roughly linearly as age rose.

The origin of this receptor is a woman aged 18-29 years in good health. Input material: blood. The genes are TRBV7-9 and TRBJ1-2; D may be TRBD1 (5 bases). The CDR3 nucleotides are TGTGCCAGCAGCTTAACGAATCAGGCCGGGGGGGGCTACACCTTC. Protein sequence: CASSLTNQAGGGYTF. Full variable domain (missing parts from reference TRBV7-9 and TRBJ1-2): DTGVSQNPRHKITKRGQNVTFRCDPISEHNRLYWYRQTLGQGPEFLTYFQNEAQLEKSRLLSDRFSAERPKGSFSTLEIQRTEQGDSAMYLCASSLTNQAGGGYTFGSGTRLTVV.